The text below deals with one TCR beta chain. Its target is unknown. Mismatch with germline at one junction end may stem from a read error. The CDR3 spans 15 residues. Germline V lookup: CDR1 MNHNS, CDR2 SASEGT. TCRdb itself ran the RT-PCR reads through MiXCR, one entry per CDR3 protein. The profile shows under 200,000 distinct CDR3 sequences, about 10% of them singletons. This sample stems from a study of response to subunit inactivated influenza vaccine. The study's findings and limits: It was the authors' suggestion that each seasonal influenza vaccination recruits few new T cells.

The rearrangement links TRBV6-1 to TRBJ1-2; tentatively, D is TRBD1 (5 bases). This sequence was found in a man aged 50 to 75 who received an inactivated influenza vaccine. Here the sequenced sample was CD8+ T cells sorted from PBMCs, taken around 25 months after vaccination. The CDR3 DNA sequence: TGTGCCAGCAGCCCCCAGGAGGGGTTTAACCATGGCTACACCTTC. Amino acid sequence: CASSPQEGFNHGYTF.